The clone carrying this T cell receptor (beta chain) has more than one count but fewer than ten. The target antigen is unknown. Looked up from germline, CDR1 is SGHDT and CDR2 is YYEEEE. V was clipped by 4 bases and J by 0 bases, with 10 bases between them. The CDR3 is 15 amino acids. The data were taken from a study of blood T cells in healthy people across ages. The study, taken as a whole, reports: TCR beta diversity, measured per million T cells, fell in a roughly linear way with age.

Next came a second PCR, run for about 7 to 12 cycles, which used a sample-barcoded 5' primer along with a J-beta primer mix. TCRdb called the 5' RACE reads again in MiXCR, with one record for every CDR3 protein. This repertoire shows about 970,000 distinct CDR3 sequences, roughly half found once; its top ten account for 20% to 25%. The specimen was blood. V gene TRBV5-6 combines with J gene TRBJ1-4; D call uncertain. This TCR came from a woman aged 60 to 75 in good health. CDR3 sequence: CASSHTPPTNEKLFF. The CDR3 DNA sequence: TGTGCCAGCAGCCACACCCCCCCAACTAATGAAAAACTGTTTTTT.